There are many counts of the clone carrying this TCR beta chain. The antigen is not known. This CDR3 is 14 amino acids long. V was trimmed by 5 bases and J by 1 base, leaving 14 bases between them. The germline V gene encodes CDR1 DFQATT and CDR2 SNEGSKA (reference sequence). The data were obtained in a study of T-cell memory formation after mild COVID-19. Study information: TCR clusters showed largely donor specificity. Broader study findings: Among clones contracting day 15 to 85, CD4/CD8 was balanced, whereas later expanders leaned CD4+.

TCR alpha and TCR beta cDNA libraries carrying sample barcodes and UMIs were produced by 5'RACE using constant-segment primers. TCRdb processed the 5' RACE reads anew with MiXCR; each CDR3 protein has one entry. Here the sample spans about 560,000 distinct CDR3 sequences, roughly 21% being singletons. The chain links TRBV20-1 to TRBJ2-5; the D gene is possibly TRBD1 (5 bases). The origin of this receptor is an adult woman who had mild COVID-19 (a few samples of this study predate the infection). Cell type and time point are not known. Input material: PBMCs or a T cell subset sorted from them (not recorded which). The CDR3 is CSAEEPTAQETQYF. DNA for the CDR3: TGCAGTGCTGAGGAGCCGACAGCCCAAGAGACCCAGTACTTC.